These T cell receptor beta chains were read from a single sample in a study of shared clonotypes between healthy human individuals. The method was immunoSEQ multiplex PCR; TCRdb's version includes in-frame clones alone and lacks a portion of them. The sample lists about 1 million clones; around 74% were seen once. Specimen: memory CD4+ T cells sorted from blood. All receptors derive from a man younger than 30 in good health. The CDR3 runs from the conserved cysteine through the conserved F or W. Each record gives: clone size, D gene, V gene, J gene, CDR3 protein, CDR3 DNA. D genes are given only for firm matches. Size is stated for part of the rows, as once, few or many counts, or as a class when the clone is expanded.

clone size: few
D gene: TRBD1
V gene: TRBV2
J gene: TRBJ1-1
CDR3 protein: CASIPDRVEAFF
CDR3 DNA: TGTGCCAGCATTCCGGACAGGGTGGAAGCTTTCTTT

clone size: -
D gene: TRBD1
V gene: TRBV19
J gene: TRBJ2-5
CDR3 protein: CASSQGVQGETQYF
CDR3 DNA: TGTGCCAGTAGCCAGGGGGTACAAGGGGAGACCCAGTACTTC

clone size: -
D gene: TRBD1
V gene: TRBV14
J gene: TRBJ2-2
CDR3 protein: CASSQFLGGTNTGELFF
CDR3 DNA: TGTGCCAGCAGCCAATTTTTAGGGGGCACGAACACCGGGGAGCTGTTTTTT

clone size: many
D gene: -
V gene: TRBV7-2
J gene: TRBJ1-2
CDR3 protein: CASSLIGVNYGYTF
CDR3 DNA: TGTGCCAGCAGCTTAATAGGCGTGAACTATGGCTACACCTTC

clone size: -
D gene: TRBD1
V gene: TRBV6-5
J gene: TRBJ2-7
CDR3 protein: CASSYSTPDRGYEQYF
CDR3 DNA: TGTGCCAGCAGTTACTCTACCCCGGACAGGGGGTACGAGCAGTACTTC

clone size: -
D gene: -
V gene: TRBV28
J gene: TRBJ2-1
CDR3 protein: CASSLGQMTPFF
CDR3 DNA: TGTGCCAGCAGCCTAGGACAGATGACTCCGTTCTTC

clone size: -
D gene: -
V gene: TRBV7-2
J gene: TRBJ1-6
CDR3 protein: CASSFRGQGLLYNSPLHF
CDR3 DNA: TGTGCCAGCAGCTTCCGGGGGCAGGGACTCCTCTATAATTCACCCCTCCACTTT

clone size: -
D gene: -
V gene: TRBV5-4
J gene: TRBJ2-7
CDR3 protein: CASSFPAASSYEQYF
CDR3 DNA: TGTGCCAGCAGCTTTCCCGCGGCATCATCCTACGAGCAGTACTTC

clone size: once
D gene: -
V gene: TRBV28
J gene: TRBJ2-5
CDR3 protein: CASSAPGHQETQYF
CDR3 DNA: TGTGCCAGCAGTGCACCGGGACACCAAGAGACCCAGTACTTC

clone size: -
D gene: TRBD2
V gene: TRBV4-1
J gene: TRBJ2-3
CDR3 protein: CASSQDRGGRDTQYF
CDR3 DNA: TGCGCCAGCAGCCAAGACCGGGGGGGCCGAGATACGCAGTATTTT

clone size: -
D gene: -
V gene: TRBV30
J gene: TRBJ2-5
CDR3 protein: CAWSVPGAGETQYF
CDR3 DNA: TGTGCCTGGAGTGTACCCGGGGCGGGAGAGACCCAGTACTTC

clone size: -
D gene: -
V gene: TRBV6-1
J gene: TRBJ1-5
CDR3 protein: CASSEQGSNQPQHF
CDR3 DNA: TGTGCCAGCAGTGAACAGGGTAGCAATCAGCCCCAGCATTTT

clone size: -
D gene: -
V gene: TRBV6-6
J gene: TRBJ2-1
CDR3 protein: CASSLSGLQYNEQFF
CDR3 DNA: TGTGCCAGCAGCCTCTCGGGACTGCAGTACAATGAGCAGTTCTTC

clone size: once
D gene: -
V gene: TRBV6-1
J gene: TRBJ1-1
CDR3 protein: CASSVDPNTEAFF
CDR3 DNA: TGTGCCAGCAGCGTAGACCCGAACACTGAAGCTTTCTTT

clone size: -
D gene: -
V gene: TRBV2
J gene: TRBJ1-2
CDR3 protein: CASSEGGGAPANYGYTF
CDR3 DNA: TGTGCCAGCAGTGAAGGTGGAGGGGCCCCAGCTAACTATGGCTACACCTTC

clone size: -
D gene: -
V gene: TRBV5-8
J gene: TRBJ1-2
CDR3 protein: CASSLSVNYGYTF
CDR3 DNA: TGTGCCAGCAGCTTGTCGGTAAACTATGGCTACACCTTC

clone size: many
D gene: TRBD1
V gene: TRBV6-1
J gene: TRBJ1-6
CDR3 protein: CASSGTGKETPLHF
CDR3 DNA: TGTGCCAGCAGCGGGACAGGGAAGGAAACACCCCTCCACTTT

clone size: -
D gene: TRBD1
V gene: TRBV18
J gene: TRBJ1-1
CDR3 protein: CASSPPKTGYTEAFF
CDR3 DNA: TGTGCCAGCTCACCGCCCAAGACAGGGTACACTGAAGCTTTCTTT

clone size: -
D gene: TRBD2
V gene: TRBV7-9
J gene: TRBJ2-2
CDR3 protein: CASSSGLARNTGELFF
CDR3 DNA: TGTGCCAGCAGCTCTGGACTAGCCCGAAACACCGGGGAGCTGTTTTTT

clone size: -
D gene: TRBD1
V gene: TRBV19
J gene: TRBJ2-3
CDR3 protein: CASSDRGSTDTQYF
CDR3 DNA: TGTGCCAGTAGCGACAGGGGGAGCACAGATACGCAGTATTTT

clone size: -
D gene: -
V gene: TRBV7-2
J gene: TRBJ2-6
CDR3 protein: CASSTSQSRQSRANVLTF
CDR3 DNA: TGTGCCAGCAGCACCAGCCAATCTCGACAAAGTCGGGCCAACGTCCTGACTTTC

clone size: few
D gene: -
V gene: TRBV11-2
J gene: TRBJ1-5
CDR3 protein: CASSFDPNQPQHF
CDR3 DNA: TGTGCCAGCAGCTTCGACCCGAATCAGCCCCAGCATTTT

clone size: -
D gene: -
V gene: TRBV18
J gene: TRBJ2-5
CDR3 protein: CASSPGIQETQYF
CDR3 DNA: TGTGCCAGCTCACCCGGGATCCAAGAGACCCAGTACTTC

clone size: -
D gene: -
V gene: TRBV25-1
J gene: TRBJ1-4
CDR3 protein: CASSADYLGYRLFF
CDR3 DNA: TGTGCCAGCAGCGCAGATTACCTCGGATATCGACTGTTTTTT

clone size: -
D gene: -
V gene: TRBV6-6
J gene: TRBJ1-1
CDR3 protein: CASSYSLGEAFF
CDR3 DNA: TGTGCCAGCAGTTACTCTTTGGGTGAAGCTTTCTTT

clone size: -
D gene: TRBD2
V gene: TRBV29-1
J gene: TRBJ2-7
CDR3 protein: CSAASGSYEQYF
CDR3 DNA: TGCAGCGCCGCTAGCGGCTCCTACGAGCAGTACTTC

clone size: -
D gene: -
V gene: TRBV19
J gene: TRBJ1-2
CDR3 protein: CASSIVPGSNYGYTF
CDR3 DNA: TGTGCCAGTAGTATAGTACCGGGGTCCAACTATGGCTACACCTTC

clone size: few
D gene: -
V gene: TRBV6-5
J gene: TRBJ1-4
CDR3 protein: CASSYVGSGEKLFF
CDR3 DNA: TGTGCCAGCAGTTACGTGGGGAGCGGGGAAAAACTGTTTTTT

clone size: -
D gene: -
V gene: TRBV6-5
J gene: TRBJ1-4
CDR3 protein: CASSQTAGTNEKLFF
CDR3 DNA: TGTGCCAGCAGTCAGACAGCCGGTACTAATGAAAAACTGTTTTTT

clone size: once
D gene: TRBD1
V gene: TRBV6-5
J gene: TRBJ1-1
CDR3 protein: CASSHGTGGGTEAFF
CDR3 DNA: TGTGCCAGCAGTCATGGGACAGGGGGCGGCACTGAAGCTTTCTTT

clone size: -
D gene: TRBD1
V gene: TRBV4-3
J gene: TRBJ1-2
CDR3 protein: CASSPDRGNYGYTF
CDR3 DNA: TGCGCCAGCAGTCCGGACAGGGGTAACTATGGCTACACCTTC

clone size: many
D gene: TRBD1
V gene: TRBV2
J gene: TRBJ1-1
CDR3 protein: CATDPGQGKGNTEAFF
CDR3 DNA: TGTGCCACCGATCCGGGACAGGGAAAAGGGAACACTGAAGCTTTCTTT

clone size: few
D gene: -
V gene: TRBV9
J gene: TRBJ1-3
CDR3 protein: CASNPGGGNTIYF
CDR3 DNA: TGTGCCAGCAACCCCGGGGGGGGAAACACCATATATTTT

clone size: once
D gene: TRBD1
V gene: TRBV5-5
J gene: TRBJ1-2
CDR3 protein: CASSSLTGVNYGYTF
CDR3 DNA: TGTGCCAGCAGCTCGTTGACAGGGGTTAACTATGGCTACACCTTC

clone size: -
D gene: TRBD1
V gene: TRBV28
J gene: TRBJ2-3
CDR3 protein: CASRTGGDTGTDTQYF
CDR3 DNA: TGTGCCAGCCGGACAGGGGGCGATACGGGGACAGATACGCAGTATTTT

clone size: -
D gene: TRBD2
V gene: TRBV18
J gene: TRBJ2-1
CDR3 protein: CASSPSSGSRNEQFF
CDR3 DNA: TGTGCCAGCTCACCTTCCAGCGGGAGTCGGAATGAGCAGTTCTTC

clone size: -
D gene: TRBD1
V gene: TRBV5-1
J gene: TRBJ1-6
CDR3 protein: CASSLDRLYNSPLHF
CDR3 DNA: TGCGCCAGCAGCCTGGACAGGCTCTATAATTCACCCCTCCACTTT

clone size: -
D gene: -
V gene: TRBV7-9
J gene: TRBJ2-1
CDR3 protein: CASGTKGNEQFF
CDR3 DNA: TGTGCCTCAGGGACCAAAGGCAATGAGCAGTTCTTC

clone size: -
D gene: -
V gene: TRBV27
J gene: TRBJ2-5
CDR3 protein: CASTLGGVDHQETQYF
CDR3 DNA: TGTGCCAGCACACTAGGGGGGGTCGACCACCAAGAGACCCAGTACTTC

clone size: once
D gene: TRBD1
V gene: TRBV5-1
J gene: TRBJ2-1
CDR3 protein: CASSVTGTENYNEQFF
CDR3 DNA: TGCGCCAGCAGCGTAACCGGGACAGAGAATTACAATGAGCAGTTCTTC

clone size: few
D gene: -
V gene: TRBV6-1
J gene: TRBJ1-6
CDR3 protein: CASSSRTANSPLHF
CDR3 DNA: TGTGCCAGCAGTTCTAGGACAGCTAATTCACCCCTCCACTTT

clone size: once
D gene: -
V gene: TRBV7-2
J gene: TRBJ2-3
CDR3 protein: CASNPGPLRAFEQYF
CDR3 DNA: TGTGCCAGCAACCCGGGGCCGCTAAGGGCATTTGAGCAGTATTTT

clone size: few
D gene: -
V gene: TRBV2
J gene: TRBJ2-7
CDR3 protein: CASNQWELSYEQYF
CDR3 DNA: TGTGCCAGCAATCAATGGGAGCTCTCCTACGAGCAGTACTTC

clone size: -
D gene: TRBD1
V gene: TRBV5-6
J gene: TRBJ2-2
CDR3 protein: CASSPPGQGGTGELFF
CDR3 DNA: TGTGCCAGCAGCCCTCCGGGACAGGGAGGGACCGGGGAGCTGTTTTTT

clone size: -
D gene: TRBD2
V gene: TRBV18
J gene: TRBJ2-7
CDR3 protein: CASSPPGRVNEQYF
CDR3 DNA: TGTGCCAGCTCACCACCTGGGAGGGTAAACGAGCAGTACTTC

clone size: -
D gene: TRBD2
V gene: TRBV7-9
J gene: TRBJ2-3
CDR3 protein: CASSLRATSGYTDTQYF
CDR3 DNA: TGTGCCAGCAGCCTCCGAGCGACTAGCGGGTACACAGATACGCAGTATTTT

clone size: few
D gene: -
V gene: TRBV21-1
J gene: TRBJ1-6
CDR3 protein: CASSKEEFADSPLHF
CDR3 DNA: TGTGCCAGCAGCAAAGAGGAATTTGCGGATTCACCCCTCCACTTT

clone size: -
D gene: -
V gene: TRBV6-5
J gene: TRBJ2-7
CDR3 protein: CASSLGRGWEQYF
CDR3 DNA: TGTGCCAGCAGTCTCGGCAGGGGCTGGGAGCAGTACTTC

clone size: few
D gene: TRBD2
V gene: TRBV6-6
J gene: TRBJ2-7
CDR3 protein: CASSYSGEYEQYF
CDR3 DNA: TGTGCCAGCAGTTACAGCGGGGAGTACGAGCAGTACTTC

clone size: -
D gene: -
V gene: TRBV7-2
J gene: TRBJ1-5
CDR3 protein: CASSALVTGSISNQPQHF
CDR3 DNA: TGTGCCAGCAGCGCCCTTGTTACAGGCTCGATAAGCAATCAGCCCCAGCATTTT

clone size: once
D gene: -
V gene: TRBV11-2
J gene: TRBJ2-5
CDR3 protein: CASSLDRGTQYF
CDR3 DNA: TGTGCCAGCAGCTTAGATAGGGGGACCCAGTACTTC

clone size: -
D gene: -
V gene: TRBV20-1
J gene: TRBJ1-2
CDR3 protein: CSASSYGYTF
CDR3 DNA: TGCAGTGCTAGTTCCTATGGCTACACCTTC

clone size: -
D gene: -
V gene: TRBV12-1
J gene: TRBJ2-5
CDR3 protein: CASSPGAEGHGETQYF
CDR3 DNA: TGTGCCAGCAGCCCCGGGGCGGAGGGGCATGGGGAGACCCAGTACTTC

clone size: -
D gene: -
V gene: TRBV9
J gene: TRBJ2-3
CDR3 protein: CASSVELLSTDTQYF
CDR3 DNA: TGTGCCAGCAGCGTAGAGCTGCTGAGCACAGATACGCAGTATTTT

clone size: -
D gene: -
V gene: TRBV7-2
J gene: TRBJ1-5
CDR3 protein: CASSLEGGQPQHF
CDR3 DNA: TGTGCCAGCAGCTTAGAAGGGGGTCAGCCCCAGCATTTT

clone size: many
D gene: -
V gene: TRBV28
J gene: TRBJ2-6
CDR3 protein: CASSKQGFTTGANVLTF
CDR3 DNA: TGTGCCAGCAGTAAACAAGGGTTTACGACTGGGGCCAACGTCCTGACTTTC

clone size: few
D gene: -
V gene: TRBV7-2
J gene: TRBJ1-2
CDR3 protein: CASSLVWRGSNYGYTF
CDR3 DNA: TGTGCCAGCAGCTTAGTGTGGCGGGGCTCCAACTATGGCTACACCTTC